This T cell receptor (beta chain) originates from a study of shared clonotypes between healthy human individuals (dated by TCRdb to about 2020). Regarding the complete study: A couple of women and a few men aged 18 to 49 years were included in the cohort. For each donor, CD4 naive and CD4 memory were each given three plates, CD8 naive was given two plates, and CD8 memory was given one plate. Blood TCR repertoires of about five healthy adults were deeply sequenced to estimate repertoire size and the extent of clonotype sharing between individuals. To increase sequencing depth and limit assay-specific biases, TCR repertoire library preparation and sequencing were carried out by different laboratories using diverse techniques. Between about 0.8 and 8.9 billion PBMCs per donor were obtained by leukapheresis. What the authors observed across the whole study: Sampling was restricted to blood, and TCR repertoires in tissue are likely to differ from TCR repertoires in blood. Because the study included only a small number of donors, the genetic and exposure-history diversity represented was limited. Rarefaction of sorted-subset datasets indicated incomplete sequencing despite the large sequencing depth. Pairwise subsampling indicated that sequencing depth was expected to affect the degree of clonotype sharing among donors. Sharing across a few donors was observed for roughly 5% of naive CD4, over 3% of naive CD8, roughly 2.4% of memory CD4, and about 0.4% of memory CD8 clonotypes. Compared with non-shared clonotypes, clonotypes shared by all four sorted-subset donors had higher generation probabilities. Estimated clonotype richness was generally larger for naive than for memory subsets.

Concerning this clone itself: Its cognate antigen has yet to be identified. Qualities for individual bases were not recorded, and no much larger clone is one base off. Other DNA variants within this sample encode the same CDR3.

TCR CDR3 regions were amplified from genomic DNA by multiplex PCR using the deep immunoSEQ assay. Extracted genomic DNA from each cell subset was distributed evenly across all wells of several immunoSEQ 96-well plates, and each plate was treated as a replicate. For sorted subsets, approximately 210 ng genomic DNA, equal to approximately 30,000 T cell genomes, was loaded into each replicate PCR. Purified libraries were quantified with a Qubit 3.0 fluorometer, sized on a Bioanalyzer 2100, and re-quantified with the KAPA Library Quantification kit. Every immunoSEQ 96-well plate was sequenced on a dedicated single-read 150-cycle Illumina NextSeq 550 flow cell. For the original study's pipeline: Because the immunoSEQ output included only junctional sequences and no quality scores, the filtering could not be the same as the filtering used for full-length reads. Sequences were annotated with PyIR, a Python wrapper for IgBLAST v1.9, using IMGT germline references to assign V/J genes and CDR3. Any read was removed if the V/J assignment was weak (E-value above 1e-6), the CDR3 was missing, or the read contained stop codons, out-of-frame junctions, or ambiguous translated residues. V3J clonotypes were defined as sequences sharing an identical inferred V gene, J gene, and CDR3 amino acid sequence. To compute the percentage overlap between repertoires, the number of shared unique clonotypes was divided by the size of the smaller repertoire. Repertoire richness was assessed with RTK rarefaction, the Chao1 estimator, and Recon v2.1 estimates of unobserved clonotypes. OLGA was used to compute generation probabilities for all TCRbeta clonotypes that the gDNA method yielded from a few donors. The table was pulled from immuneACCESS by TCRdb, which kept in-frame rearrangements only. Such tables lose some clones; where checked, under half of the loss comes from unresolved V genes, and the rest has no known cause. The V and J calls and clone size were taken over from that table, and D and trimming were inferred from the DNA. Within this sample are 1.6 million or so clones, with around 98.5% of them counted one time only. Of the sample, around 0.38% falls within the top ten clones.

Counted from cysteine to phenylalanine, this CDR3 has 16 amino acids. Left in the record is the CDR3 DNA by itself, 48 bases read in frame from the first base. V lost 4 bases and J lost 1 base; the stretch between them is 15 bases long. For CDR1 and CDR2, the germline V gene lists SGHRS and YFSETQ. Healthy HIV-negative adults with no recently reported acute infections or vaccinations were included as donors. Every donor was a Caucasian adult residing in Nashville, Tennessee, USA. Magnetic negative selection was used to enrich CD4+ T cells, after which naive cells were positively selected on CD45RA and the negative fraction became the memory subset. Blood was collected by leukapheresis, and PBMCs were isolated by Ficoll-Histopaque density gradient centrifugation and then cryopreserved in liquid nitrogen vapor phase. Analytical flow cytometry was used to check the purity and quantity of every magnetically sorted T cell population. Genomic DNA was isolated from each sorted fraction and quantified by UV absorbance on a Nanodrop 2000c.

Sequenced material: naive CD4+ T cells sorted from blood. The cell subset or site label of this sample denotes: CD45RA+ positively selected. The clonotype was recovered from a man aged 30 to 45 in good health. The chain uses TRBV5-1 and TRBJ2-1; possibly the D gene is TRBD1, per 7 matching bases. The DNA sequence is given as TGCGCCAGCAGCCTCGGGGCAGGGGGGTCCTACAATGAGCAGTTCTTC. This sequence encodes CASSLGAGGSYNEQFF.